These 10 T cell receptor beta chains came from one sample sequenced in a study of technical replicates of blood from a handful of donors. The assay was immunoSEQ multiplex PCR, and TCRdb's table has in-frame clones only and misses some. This sample carries some 70,000 clones, nearly 98% of them seen once, and the ten largest clones take 0.25% to 0.3%. The specimen was T cells isolated from PBMCs. These receptors originate from a human donor in good health.

This chain joins TRBV6-5 and TRBJ2-1, with 8 bases identical to TRBD2. Losses at the gene ends were 7 bases for V and 8 bases for J; bases not matched to a gene: 13. Looked up from germline, CDR1 is MNHEY and CDR2 is SVGAGI. CDR3 length: 15 residues. CDR3 sequence reads: CASTIGSGRIDEQFF. CDR3 DNA sequence: TGTGCCAGCACCATAGGGAGCGGGAGAATCGATGAGCAGTTCTTC.

This clone appeared a single time. This chain uses TRBV6-5 with TRBJ2-7, with 7 bases aligning to TRBD2. Germline V gene data show CDR1 as MNHEY and CDR2 as SVGAGI. V shed 5 bases and J 0 bases; nucleotides not matched to a gene: 4. The CDR3 is made up of 14 amino acids. CDR3 nucleotides: TGTGCCAGCAGTAGCGGGGTTAGCTCCTACGAGCAGTACTTC. It is translated as CASSSGVSSYEQYF.

The chain employs TRBV4-1 and TRBJ2-1, with 7 bases lining up with TRBD1. The CDR3 length is 16 residues. Trimming at V came to 2 bases and at J to 7 bases, leaving 11 bases not matched to a gene. Germline V gives CDR1 MGHRA, CDR2 YSYEKL. CDR3 sequence reads: CASSQTGPTGVNEQFF. The CDR3 bases are TGCGCCAGCAGCCAAACCGGCCCAACAGGGGTAAATGAGCAGTTCTTC.

This chain joins TRBV28 and TRBJ2-1; 12 bases are shared with TRBD2. The J segment lost 3 bases and the V segment lost 7 bases, leaving 16 bases of the junction unmatched. Germline assignment: CDR1 MDHEN and CDR2 SYDVKM. This CDR3 has 19 amino acids. Here the CDR3 reads CASTLTSGSLRLIYNEQFF. CDR3 DNA sequence: TGTGCCAGCACCCTGACTAGCGGGAGCTTACGCCTGATCTACAATGAGCAGTTCTTC.

V is TRBV5-6 and J is TRBJ2-7; D is undetermined. Per germline, CDR1 SGHDT and CDR2 YYEEEE. V was cut by 2 bases and J by 1 base, with 7 bases left in between. There are 13 residues in the CDR3. The CDR3 is CASSLYPSYEQYF. The CDR3, as DNA: TGTGCCAGCAGCTTATATCCGTCCTACGAGCAGTACTTC.

The gene calls are TRBV28 and TRBJ1-1; D is unresolved. The V and J ends lost 5 bases and 0 bases respectively, with 10 bases between them. The CDR3 has 14 amino acids. Germline values: CDR1 MDHEN, CDR2 SYDVKM. DNA of the CDR3: TGTGCCAGCAGTATTTATCAGATGAACACTGAAGCTTTCTTT. Translation gives CASSIYQMNTEAFF.

V is TRBV7-8 and J is TRBJ1-2; 11 bases map to TRBD1. The length of the CDR3 is 16 residues. The junction had 5 bases not matched to a gene; V was cut back by 1 base and J by 4 bases. CDR1 and CDR2 (germline): SGHVS, FQNEAQ. In DNA form, the CDR3 reads TGTGCCAGCAGCTTAGGGACAGGGGGCTACCCCTATGGCTACACCTTC. The encoded protein is CASSLGTGGYPYGYTF.

The chain uses TRBV10-1 and TRBJ2-2; 8 bases map to TRBD1. Germline values: CDR1 WNHNN, CDR2 SYGVQD (reference sequence). V was clipped by 8 bases and J by 5 bases; unmatched bases: 10. The CDR3 is 15 amino acids. CDR3 sequence (DNA): TGCGCCAGCGTACCTGGACAGGGCGGAACCGGGGAGCTGTTTTTT. This codes for CASVPGQGGTGELFF.

The V call is TRBV7-9, the J call TRBJ2-5; no firm D call. This CDR3 spans 13 amino acids. CDR1 and CDR2 from the germline V gene are SEHNR and FQNEAQ (reference sequence). V lost 0 bases and J 4 bases, leaving 6 bases between the germline ends. CDR3: CASSLALAETQYF. The DNA of the CDR3 is TGTGCCAGCAGCTTAGCTTTGGCAGAGACCCAGTACTTC.

J is TRBJ2-2 and V is TRBV28, with 7 bases lining up with TRBD1. This CDR3 region has 14 residues. The V and J ends lost 2 bases and 6 bases, in that order; junction bases with no gene match: 3. Germline V gene sequence: CDR1 MDHEN, CDR2 SYDVKM. The CDR3 DNA follows: TGTGCCAGCAGTTTAATAGGGGGCTCCGGGGAGCTGTTTTTT. Amino acids: CASSLIGGSGELFF.